The rows below give T cell receptor beta chains drawn from one sample of a study of cytomegalovirus exposure and HLA in healthy donors. Generated by immunoSEQ multiplex PCR, the TCRdb table keeps only in-frame clones and is missing some. Of under 250,000 clones listed, under 95% are singletons. The specimen was PBMCs. All receptors come from a woman aged 18-29 years in good health and CMV-seronegative. Both conserved end residues are part of each CDR3. Each record gives: D gene, J gene, clone size, V gene, CDR3 protein, CDR3 DNA. The D gene is left open where the match is weak. Expanded clones get a size class; other rows say once, few or many, or leave the size out.

TRBD2	TRBJ2-1	NA	TRBV11-3	CASSPRTSGTPHNEQFF	TGTGCCAGCAGCCCCCGGACTAGCGGGACCCCCCACAATGAGCAGTTCTTC
NA	TRBJ2-5	NA	TRBV9	CASSVRSGETQYF	TGTGCCAGCAGCGTGAGATCTGGAGAGACCCAGTACTTC
NA	TRBJ2-7	NA	TRBV2	CASSEARASYEQYF	TGTGCCAGCAGTGAAGCGCGAGCCTCCTACGAGCAGTACTTC
TRBD1	TRBJ1-2	once	TRBV5-1	CASSDRVSFGGYTF	TGCGCCAGCAGCGACAGGGTCTCTTTTGGTGGCTACACCTTC
NA	TRBJ2-2	NA	TRBV6-5	CASRILTVPGELFF	TGTGCCAGCAGGATTCTCACAGTTCCCGGGGAGCTGTTTTTT
NA	TRBJ2-5	NA	TRBV20-1	CSAGDSETQYF	TGCAGTGCTGGGGACTCAGAGACCCAGTACTTC
NA	TRBJ1-3	NA	TRBV19	CASSIAREGPGNTIYF	TGTGCCAGTAGTATTGCGAGAGAGGGCCCTGGAAACACCATATATTTT
NA	TRBJ1-5	few	TRBV30	CACSQGNDQPQHF	TGTGCCTGTAGTCAGGGGAACGATCAGCCCCAGCATTTT
TRBD1	TRBJ2-3	NA	TRBV5-1	CASSPGTVLTDTQYF	TGCGCCAGCAGCCCCGGGACAGTCCTCACAGATACGCAGTATTTT
NA	TRBJ2-7	once	TRBV19	CASRDFGRDEQYF	TGTGCCAGCCGGGACTTTGGTCGAGACGAGCAGTACTTC
NA	TRBJ2-3	NA	TRBV6-5	CASSYGPQTGTDTQYF	TGTGCCAGCAGTTACGGTCCCCAGACTGGAACAGATACGCAGTATTTT
NA	TRBJ2-7	once	TRBV6-1	CATSTVSYEQYF	TGTGCCACCTCAACAGTCTCCTACGAGCAGTACTTC
NA	TRBJ1-2	NA	TRBV28	CASTSMTVYGYTF	TGTGCCAGCACTTCAATGACAGTCTATGGCTACACCTTC
NA	TRBJ1-1	once	TRBV28	CASRPDSPFFSNTEAFF	TGTGCCAGCAGACCTGACAGTCCCTTTTTTTCGAACACTGAAGCTTTCTTT
TRBD1	TRBJ1-5	NA	TRBV10-3	CAISERQGLSNQPQHF	TGTGCCATCAGTGAGCGACAGGGGTTGAGCAATCAGCCCCAGCATTTT
NA	TRBJ2-3	NA	TRBV9	CASSALPGLTQTDTQYF	TGTGCCAGCAGCGCACTGCCGGGACTCACGCAAACAGATACGCAGTATTTT